The clone carrying this T cell receptor beta chain was recorded only once. Patients of the Seattle cohort, enrolled during active infection, were followed longitudinally. Produced via immunoSEQ multiplex PCR; TCRdb's table is partial and in-frame only. The sample lists around 120,000 clones; nearly 90% were seen once. The sample is drawn from a study of blood T cell repertoires in COVID-19. Study as a whole: T cells, B-cell-depleted T cells, or PBMCs provided the cDNA or gDNA that served as material.

The CDR3 has 15 amino acids. CDR1 is PRHDT and CDR2 is FYEKMQ in the germline V gene (reference sequence). The V segment lost 4 bases and the J segment 0 bases; nucleotides outside the gene matches: 4. Sequenced material: peripheral blood. V usage is TRBV13 and J usage is TRBJ1-1, with 8 bases matching TRBD1. This clonotype originated in a woman aged 55-70 years with COVID-19, enrolled during active disease. CDR3 protein: CASSSQGALNTEAFF. For the CDR3, the DNA is TGTGCCAGCAGCTCTCAGGGGGCTTTGAACACTGAAGCTTTCTTT. The variable domain in full, with the rest retrieved from reference TRBV13 and TRBJ1-1, is AAGVIQSPRHLIKEKRETATLKCYPIPRHDTVYWYQQGPGQDPQFLISFYEKMQSDKGSIPDRFSAQQFSDYHSELNMSSLELGDSALYFCASSSQGALNTEAFFGQGTRLTVV.